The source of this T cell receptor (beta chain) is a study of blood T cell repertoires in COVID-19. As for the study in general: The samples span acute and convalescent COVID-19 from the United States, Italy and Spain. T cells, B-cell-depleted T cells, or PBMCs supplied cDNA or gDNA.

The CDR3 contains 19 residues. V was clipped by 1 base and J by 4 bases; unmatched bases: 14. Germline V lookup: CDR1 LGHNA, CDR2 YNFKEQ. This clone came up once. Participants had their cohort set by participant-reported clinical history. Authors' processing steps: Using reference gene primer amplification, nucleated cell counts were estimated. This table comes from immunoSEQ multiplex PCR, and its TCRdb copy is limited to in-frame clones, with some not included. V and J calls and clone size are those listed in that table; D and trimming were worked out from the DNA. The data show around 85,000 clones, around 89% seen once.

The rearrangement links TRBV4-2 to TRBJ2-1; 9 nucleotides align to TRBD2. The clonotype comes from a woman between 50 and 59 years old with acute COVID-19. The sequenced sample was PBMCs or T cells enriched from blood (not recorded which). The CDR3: CASSQVRDRGGRAYNEQFF. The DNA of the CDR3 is TGTGCCAGCAGCCAAGTTCGGGACCGGGGCGGGAGGGCTTACAATGAGCAGTTCTTC.